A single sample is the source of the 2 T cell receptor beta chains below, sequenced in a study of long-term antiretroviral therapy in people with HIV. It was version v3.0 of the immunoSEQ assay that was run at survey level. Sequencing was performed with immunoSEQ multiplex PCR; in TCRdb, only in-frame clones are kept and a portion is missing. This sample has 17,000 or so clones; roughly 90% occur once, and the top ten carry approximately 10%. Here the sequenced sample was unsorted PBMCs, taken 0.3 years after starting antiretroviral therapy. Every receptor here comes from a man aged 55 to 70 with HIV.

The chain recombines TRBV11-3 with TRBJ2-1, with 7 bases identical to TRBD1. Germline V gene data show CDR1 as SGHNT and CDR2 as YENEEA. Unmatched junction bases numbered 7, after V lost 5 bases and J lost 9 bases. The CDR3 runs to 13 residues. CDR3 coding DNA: TGTGCCAGCAGCCCTTGGACAGGCGGTGAGCAGTTCTTC. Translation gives CASSPWTGGEQFF.

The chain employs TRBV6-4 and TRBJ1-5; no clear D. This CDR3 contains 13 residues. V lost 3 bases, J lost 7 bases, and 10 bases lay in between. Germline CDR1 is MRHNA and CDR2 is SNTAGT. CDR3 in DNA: TGTGCCAGCAGTGAATTACCGACCCAGCCCCAGCATTTT. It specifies CASSELPTQPQHF.